This passage covers 23 T cell receptor beta chains from one sample sequenced in a study of T-cell memory formation after mild COVID-19. TCRdb independently ran MiXCR on the 5' RACE reads; one entry per CDR3 protein. In the table there are roughly 120,000 distinct CDR3 sequences, roughly 15% of which are singletons. The sequenced sample was PBMCs or a T cell subset sorted from them (not recorded which). Receptors originate from an adult woman who had mild COVID-19 (a few samples of this study predate the infection). Cell type and time point are not known.

This chain links TRBV12-3 or TRBV12-4 with TRBJ1-1; D is undetermined. Trimming pared 3 bases from V and 5 bases from J, leaving 7 bases between. This CDR3 comprises 12 residues. The CDR3 region is CASSFSPTEAFF. CDR3 bases: TGTGCCAGCAGTTTCAGTCCGACTGAAGCTTTCTTT.

The chain couples TRBV7-2 to TRBJ2-7; possibly TRBD1 for D (6 bases). CDR1 is SGHTA and CDR2 is FQGNSA in the germline V gene. The CDR3 runs to 15 residues. Trimming cost V 4 bases and J 1 base, with 14 bases left between them. This CDR3 reads CASSYETGFSYEQYF. CDR3 coding DNA: TGTGCCAGCAGCTACGAGACAGGTTTTTCCTACGAGCAGTACTTC.

Only a few counts were recorded for this clonotype. The chain recombines TRBV12-3 or TRBV12-4 with TRBJ2-1; tentatively, D is TRBD1 or TRBD2 (7 bases each). Trimming cost V 5 bases and J 7 bases, with 21 bases left between them. This CDR3 contains 16 residues. CDR3 bases: TGTGCCAGCAGTCAGGGGGGGGGGGCGCCGGGAAATGAGCAGTTCTTC. This gives the protein CASSQGGGAPGNEQFF.

The genes are TRBV5-1 and TRBJ1-1, with D possibly being TRBD1 (6 bases). The germline V gene encodes CDR1 SGHRS and CDR2 YFSETQ. Trimming removed 1 base at V and 10 bases at J, with 20 bases between. The CDR3 is 15 residues long. Written as DNA, the CDR3 is TGCGCCAGCAGCTTGCCGGGCAGGGGAGCTGGGTCAGCTTTCTTT. This translates into CASSLPGRGAGSAFF.

This clonotype appeared a few times. The gene calls are TRBV9 and TRBJ1-2; a weak D match, TRBD1 (5 bases). Germline values: CDR1 SGDLS, CDR2 YYNGEE. This CDR3 contains 13 residues. V was clipped by 2 bases and J by 7 bases, with 12 bases between them. The CDR3: CASSVERTGGYTF. CDR3 nucleotides: TGTGCCAGCAGCGTCGAGAGAACAGGTGGCTACACCTTC.

This clonotype was seen ten or more times. The chain couples TRBV5-1 to TRBJ2-3; the match to TRBD2 covers 7 bases. Trimming at V came to 5 bases and at J to 3 bases, leaving 15 bases not matched to a gene. The V gene's germline CDR1 is SGHRS and CDR2 YFSETQ. The CDR3 has 17 residues. CDR3 residues: CASRRELRLAPTDTQYF. The CDR3 DNA reads as TGCGCCAGCAGGCGGGAGCTCAGACTAGCACCAACAGATACGCAGTATTTT. The full variable domain, rest sourced from reference TRBV5-1 and TRBJ2-3, is KAGVTQTPRYLIKTRGQQVTLSCSPISGHRSVSWYQQTPGQGLQFLFEYFSETQRNKGNFPGRFSGRQFSNSRSEMNVSTLELGDSALYLCASRRELRLAPTDTQYFGPGTRLTVL.

This clonotype was counted between two and nine times. The V gene is TRBV5-1, the J gene TRBJ2-3; tentative D call: TRBD1 (5 bases). The CDR3 length is 18 residues. V was shortened by 4 bases and J by 1 base, with 22 bases between the two germline ends. Germline V gene data show CDR1 as SGHRS and CDR2 as YFSETQ. CDR3 protein: CASSPIPIGRAGTDTQYF. The CDR3, as DNA: TGCGCCAGCAGCCCGATCCCAATCGGCAGGGCTGGCACAGATACGCAGTATTTT.

The chain employs TRBV6-5 and TRBJ2-2; tentatively, D is TRBD1 or TRBD2 (5 bases each). Between the trimmed V and J ends, which lost 7 bases and 1 base, there was a span of 13 bases. The CDR3 is 15 residues long. Per the germline V gene, CDR1 is MNHEY and CDR2 is SVGAGI. CDR3 sequence: CASNTGTGNTGELFF. The CDR3 DNA reads TGTGCCAGCAACACCGGGACGGGGAACACCGGGGAGCTGTTTTTT.

This clonotype was found a few times. This sequence joins TRBV10-3 and TRBJ2-7; 8 bases line up with TRBD1. The CDR3 has 12 amino acids. Trimming removed 6 bases from V and 3 bases from J; junction bases left unmatched: 1. The V gene's germline CDR1 is ENHRY and CDR2 SYGVKD. CDR3 residues: CAIRDRDYEQYF. CDR3 DNA sequence: TGTGCCATCAGGGACAGGGACTACGAGCAGTACTTC.

The chain carries TRBV7-9 and TRBJ2-5; TRBD2 aligns across 12 bases. CDR3 length equals 17 residues. The J segment lost 4 bases and the V segment lost 4 bases, leaving 10 bases of the junction unmatched. Germline CDR1 and CDR2: SEHNR and FQNEAQ (reference sequence). CDR3 in amino acids: CASSSPPSSGRAETQYF. The CDR3 nucleotides are TGTGCCAGCAGCTCCCCCCCCTCTAGCGGGAGGGCAGAGACCCAGTACTTC.

This chain uses TRBV12-3 or TRBV12-4 with TRBJ1-2; 7 nucleotides align to TRBD1. Trimming cost V 5 bases and J 6 bases; bases outside gene matches: 12. The CDR3 extends over 15 amino acids. CDR3 sequence (DNA): TGTGCCAGCAGTCCCGACGAGACAGGGAATAATGGCTACACCTTC. It encodes CASSPDETGNNGYTF.

This clonotype was seen once. The V gene is TRBV18, the J gene TRBJ2-2, with 8 bases aligning to TRBD1. CDR3 length equals 16 residues. Germline-derived CDR1 and CDR2 are KGHSH and LQKENI. The trim removed 3 bases at V and 4 bases at J, leaving 7 bases unmatched. The DNA for the CDR3 is TGTGCCAGCTCACCTATCCGGGACAGGATCACCGGGGAGCTGTTTTTT. Its translation is CASSPIRDRITGELFF.

The chain recombines TRBV12-3 or TRBV12-4 with TRBJ2-7; D uncertain. Between the trimmed V and J ends, which lost 3 bases and 6 bases, there was a span of 12 bases. The CDR3 runs 13 residues. CDR3 sequence reads: CASSFEEFGEQYF. The CDR3 bases are TGTGCCAGCAGTTTCGAGGAATTCGGCGAGCAGTACTTC.

The sample holds many counts of this clonotype. The chain recombines TRBV4-2 with TRBJ2-5; D remains unclear. Germline lookup yields CDR1 LGHNA and CDR2 YNFKEQ. The length of the CDR3 is 14 residues. The V and J ends lost 0 bases and 0 bases respectively, with 5 bases between them. The CDR3 nucleotides are TGTGCCAGCAGCCAAGACCCCTACCAAGAGACCCAGTACTTC. It codes for CASSQDPYQETQYF.

This clonotype was seen only a few times. CDR3 sequence reads: CASSKGSGAKNIQYF. CDR3 DNA: TGTGCCAGCAGCAAGGGGTCCGGGGCCAAAAACATTCAGTACTTC. V and J are TRBV7-3 and TRBJ2-4, with D possibly matching TRBD1 (5 bases). The CDR3 runs to 15 residues. Trimming shortened V by 5 bases and J by 1 base, and 12 bases separated the two germline ends. Germline assignment: CDR1 SGHTA and CDR2 FQGTGA.

The CDR3 reads CASGPPGTAAYEQYF. CDR3 nucleotides: TGTGCCAGCGGCCCCCCCGGGACCGCCGCCTACGAGCAGTACTTC. V gene TRBV6-2 or TRBV6-3 combines with J gene TRBJ2-7; D may match TRBD1 or TRBD2 (5 bases each). The CDR3 spans 15 residues. Between the trimmed V and J ends, which lost 8 bases and 2 bases, there was a span of 19 bases. Germline V CDR1 and CDR2: MNHEY, SVGEGT.

The gene calls are TRBV7-6 and TRBJ1-6, with D possibly TRBD1 on 6 matching bases. Germline loops: CDR1 SGHVS, CDR2 FNYEAQ. The length of the CDR3 is 14 residues. Trimming removed 1 base at V and 10 bases at J, with 11 bases between. The CDR3 spells CASSLGGAGSPLHF. CDR3 nucleotides: TGTGCCAGCAGCTTAGGGGGGGCAGGGTCACCCCTCCACTTT. Supplemented by reference TRBV7-6 and TRBJ1-6, the full variable domain reads GAGVSQSPRYKVTKRGQDVALRCDPISGHVSLYWYRQALGQGPEFLTYFNYEAQQDKSGLPNDRFSAERPEGSISTLTIQRTEQRDSAMYRCASSLGGAGSPLHFGNGTRLTVT.

The CDR3 DNA reads TGTGCCACCAGCGAAGGGTACTCTGGGGCCAACGTCCTGACTTTC. Translated: CATSEGYSGANVLTF. The rearrangement uses TRBV15 and TRBJ2-6; D is ambiguous. Trimming took off 5 bases at V and 0 bases at J, with 8 bases between the two ends. This CDR3 comprises 15 residues. Germline-derived CDR1 and CDR2 are LNHNV and YYDKDF (reference sequence).

This clonotype has just a few counts. This chain connects TRBV5-4 to TRBJ2-7; maybe TRBD2 (5 bases). The V end was cut by 4 bases, the J end by 2 bases, with 13 bases between. Germline V gene data show CDR1 as SGHNT and CDR2 as YYREEE (reference sequence). This CDR3 has 14 residues. This CDR3 is CASSPEAATYEQYF. CDR3 sequence (DNA): TGTGCCAGCAGCCCGGAGGCAGCCACCTACGAGCAGTACTTC.

This clonotype was observed at least ten times. At one of its ends the junction is not consistent with the germline gene, which may arise from a read error. The genes are TRBV4-2 and TRBJ2-1; 11 nucleotides line up with TRBD2. Looked up from germline, CDR1 is LGHNA and CDR2 is YNFKEQ. The CDR3 covers 14 residues. This CDR3 reads CASSQALAGGRRVF. For the CDR3, the DNA is TGTGCCAGCAGCCAAGCCCTAGCGGGGGGCCGGCGGGTCTTC.

The chain links TRBV29-1 to TRBJ2-7; tentatively, D is TRBD1 (5 bases). Between the trimmed V and J ends, which lost 0 bases and 4 bases, there was a span of 16 bases. This CDR3 contains 15 residues. The germline CDR1 and CDR2 sequences are SQVTM and ANQGSEA. CDR3 residues: CSVEDSGIRPYEQYF. CDR3 nucleotides: TGCAGCGTTGAAGATTCAGGGATCCGGCCGTACGAGCAGTACTTC.

This clonotype showed up just a few times. This chain connects TRBV5-1 to TRBJ2-7; D gene uncertain. Germline-derived CDR1 and CDR2 are SGHRS and YFSETQ. The germline V and J ends were trimmed by 0 bases and 4 bases, with 8 bases remaining between them. There are 13 residues in the CDR3. CDR3 sequence: CASSLGSPYEQYF. CDR3 nucleotides: TGCGCCAGCAGCTTGGGGAGCCCTTACGAGCAGTACTTC.

This clonotype turned up a few times. The chain is built from TRBV7-3 and TRBJ2-7, with a tentative D call TRBD2 (6 bases). The CDR3 length is 15 residues. Trimming took off 0 bases at V and 5 bases at J, with 14 bases between the two ends. The germline CDR1 and CDR2 sequences are SGHTA and FQGTGA. CDR3 bases: TGTGCCAGCAGCTTAACGGGGGGTGTGGAGCACGAGCAGTACTTC. Translation gives CASSLTGGVEHEQYF.